The 16 T cell receptor beta chains in this list originate from one sample, sequenced in a study of blood T cells in healthy people across ages. Alongside a J-beta primer mix, a sample-barcoded 5' primer served in a second PCR lasting roughly 6 to 11 cycles. TCRdb reanalysed the 5' RACE reads using MiXCR and keeps one entry per CDR3 protein. Among 920,000 or so distinct CDR3 sequences listed, 40% to 50% were seen once. The sequenced sample consisted of blood. The receptors derive from a woman in her sixties in good health.

This clonotype was detected a few times. The chain recombines TRBV12-3 or TRBV12-4 with TRBJ2-3, with 7 bases lining up with TRBD1. Losses at the gene ends were 5 bases for V and 2 bases for J; bases not matched to a gene: 7. CDR3 length: 15 residues. The CDR3 bases are TGTGCCAGCAGTCCCAGACAGGGAGCCACAGATACGCAGTATTTT. This encodes CASSPRQGATDTQYF.

CDR3 DNA: TGTGCCACCATCTTCCGGGACGGCCCACTAGGCTATGGCTACACCTTC. Protein sequence: CATIFRDGPLGYGYTF. The gene calls are TRBV19 and TRBJ1-2; possible D gene TRBD1, 5 bases. The CDR3 consists of 16 residues. From germline, CDR1 is LNHDA and CDR2 SQIVND (reference sequence). Trimming took 10 bases from V and 4 from J, leaving 25 bases between them. Supplemented by reference TRBV19 and TRBJ1-2, the full variable domain reads DGGITQSPKYLFRKEGQNVTLSCEQNLNHDAMYWYRQDPGQGLRLIYYSQIVNDFQKGDIAEGYSVSREKKESFPLTVTSAQKNPTAFYLCATIFRDGPLGYGYTFGSGTRLTVV.

The chain combines TRBV28 with TRBJ2-1; a possible D gene is TRBD1 (6 bases). The germline V gene has CDR1 MDHEN and CDR2 SYDVKM. Deletions cut 6 bases from V and 2 bases from J, with 14 bases between. The CDR3 length is 15 residues. The DNA for the CDR3 is TGTGCCAGCAGAGCTCCCGGGACACCCTACAATGAGCAGTTCTTC. It is translated as CASRAPGTPYNEQFF.

This chain connects TRBV7-2 to TRBJ1-5; 9 nucleotides line up with TRBD1. CDR1 is SGHTA and CDR2 is FQGNSA in the germline V gene. V lost 5 bases and J lost 1; bases outside the gene matches: 12. The CDR3 spans 18 residues. CDR3 DNA: TGTGCCAGCAGCCAACTGGGACAGGGCATGGGGAGCAATCAGCCCCAGCATTTT. Translation: CASSQLGQGMGSNQPQHF.

This sequence joins TRBV7-8 and TRBJ2-1; 9 nucleotides match TRBD2. CDR3 length equals 15 residues. V was pared by 5 bases and J by 7 bases, with 9 bases of the junction left unmatched. CDR1 is SGHVS and CDR2 is FQNEAQ in the germline V gene. CDR3 in DNA: TGTGCCAGCAGCCAGGTACTAGCGGGCACTAATGAGCAGTTCTTC. The encoded protein is CASSQVLAGTNEQFF.

This clonotype was seen more than once but under ten times. This chain joins TRBV4-2 and TRBJ2-3; no reliable D call. Germline CDR1 reads LGHNA; CDR2 reads YNFKEQ. The length of the CDR3 is 13 residues. Trimming took off 3 bases at V and 3 bases at J, with 7 bases between the two ends. CDR3 nucleotides: TGTGCCAGCAGCCACACATTAACAGATACGCAGTATTTT. It specifies CASSHTLTDTQYF.

Only a few counts were recorded for this clonotype. J is TRBJ2-1 and V is TRBV12-3 or TRBV12-4; D uncertain. The CDR3 consists of 14 residues. Trimming shortened V by 5 bases and J by 3 bases, and 11 bases separated the two germline ends. In DNA form, the CDR3 reads TGTGCCAGCAGTCTAACCCCAGGCTACAATGAGCAGTTCTTC. Translating it yields CASSLTPGYNEQFF.

This sequence joins TRBV20-1 and TRBJ2-1; perhaps D is TRBD1 or TRBD2 (6 bases each). This CDR3 has 15 amino acids. Germline CDR1 DFQATT, CDR2 SNEGSKA (reference sequence). V was clipped by 6 bases and J by 3 bases, with 18 bases between them. Here the CDR3 DNA reads TGCAGTGCCCTCCGGGGGCGACGTGGCTACAATGAGCAGTTCTTC. Translated: CSALRGRRGYNEQFF.

Regarding this clonotype: The junction and the germline gene differ at one end; a read error may be behind it. V usage is TRBV6-6 and J usage is TRBJ2-1; maybe TRBD2 (5 bases). Germline V gene lookup returns CDR1 MNHNY and CDR2 SVGAGI (reference sequence). CDR3 size: 15 residues. The CDR3 is CANSYPGNSYNEQFF. CDR3 sequence (DNA): TGTGCCAACAGTTACCCCGGGAATAGTTACAATGAGCAGTTCTTC.

This clonotype was detected a few times. The chain uses TRBV5-6 and TRBJ2-7, with D perhaps matching TRBD1 (5 bases). The germline V and J ends were trimmed by 4 bases and 4 bases, with 15 bases remaining between them. Germline-derived CDR1 and CDR2 are SGHDT and YYEEEE. The CDR3 consists of 14 residues. The CDR3 region is CASSQGRRKYEQYF. In DNA form, the CDR3 reads TGTGCCAGCAGCCAGGGCAGAAGAAAGTACGAGCAGTACTTC.

The chain uses TRBV28 and TRBJ1-2, with 10 bases fitting TRBD1. V lost 4 bases to trimming and J lost 11 bases; unmatched junction nucleotides: 4. The CDR3 runs to 12 residues. Germline V gene sequence: CDR1 MDHEN, CDR2 SYDVKM. The CDR3 here is CASSWGQGRYTF. The CDR3 bases are TGTGCCAGCAGTTGGGGACAGGGGCGTTACACCTTC.

V is TRBV5-1 and J is TRBJ1-5; D is perhaps TRBD1 (5 bases). Germline lookup yields CDR1 SGHRS and CDR2 YFSETQ. Trimming removed 0 bases from V and 2 bases from J, with 9 bases in between. The CDR3 is 15 residues long. The CDR3 DNA follows: TGCGCCAGCAGCTTGGAGTGGGGGGGCAATCAGCCCCAGCATTTT. Translated, it gives CASSLEWGGNQPQHF.

V usage is TRBV12-3 or TRBV12-4 and J usage is TRBJ2-7; D possibly corresponds to TRBD2 (5 bases). This CDR3 has 15 amino acids. V lost 5 bases to trimming and J lost 0 bases, with 14 bases between them. As DNA, the CDR3 is TGTGCCAGCAGTCCCCGACTATCCTCCTCCTACGAGCAGTACTTC. Protein: CASSPRLSSSYEQYF.

Ten or more counts support this clonotype. The rearrangement uses TRBV12-3 or TRBV12-4 and TRBJ2-7, with TRBD2 matching 10 bases. V gave up 4 bases and J gave up 3 bases; unmatched junction bases: 3. The CDR3 is made up of 14 amino acids. CDR3 sequence: CASSSLAGVYEQYF. CDR3 DNA sequence: TGTGCCAGCAGTTCCCTAGCGGGGGTCTACGAGCAGTACTTC.

This clonotype was seen a handful of times. The chain is built from TRBV20-1 and TRBJ2-1; possible D gene TRBD1, 5 bases. Per germline, CDR1 DFQATT and CDR2 SNEGSKA (reference sequence). The length of the CDR3 is 14 residues. Trimming stripped 2 bases from V and 3 bases from J, with 11 bases between. The CDR3 nucleotides are TGCAGTGCTAGATCTGGGGCACTCTACAATGAGCAGTTCTTC. Its protein product is CSARSGALYNEQFF.

The V gene is TRBV6-6, the J gene TRBJ2-3, with 10 nucleotides matching TRBD1. This CDR3 spans 15 amino acids. After removal of 7 bases from V and 2 bases from J, the junction contained 6 bases not matched to a gene. Germline values: CDR1 MNHNY, CDR2 SVGAGI (reference sequence). DNA for the CDR3: TGTGCCAGCAAGGGACAGGGGATGTTCACAGATACGCAGTATTTT. It translates to CASKGQGMFTDTQYF.